A few counts support the clone carrying this T cell receptor (beta chain). Its antigen is not identified. This specimen comes from a study of cytomegalovirus exposure and HLA in healthy donors. General study findings and limits: Donors belonging to an Asian-associated ancestry cluster reportedly showed fewer N-insertions in productive TCRs than the roughly 700-donor mean, according to what a later analysis found. Cytomegalovirus status was reportedly diagnosed by the classifier with high sensitivity and specificity. In an earlier analysis, in approximately 630 donors, most V segments appeared productive either ~87% or ~30% of the time.

It was with 60 Vbeta and 13 Jbeta primers that the PCR ran. Assay used: immunoSEQ multiplex PCR; TCRdb lists only in-frame clones, some missing. The data contain around 150,000 clones, more than 65% of them singletons. Trimming took 4 bases from V and 4 from J; bases not matched to a gene: 9. From germline, CDR1 is SEHNR and CDR2 FQNEAQ (reference sequence). The CDR3 is 15 residues long. The clonotype was recovered from a young man in good health and CMV-seropositive. Sequenced input: PBMCs. The chain carries TRBV7-9 and TRBJ1-2; TRBD1 aligns across 7 bases. As DNA, the CDR3 is TGTGCCAGCAGCTCCACAGGGGCAGGCGGCTATGGCTACACCTTC. Translated: CASSSTGAGGYGYTF. The full variable domain, with the rest looked up from reference TRBV7-9 and TRBJ1-2, is DTGVSQNPRHKITKRGQNVTFRCDPISEHNRLYWYRQTLGQGPEFLTYFQNEAQLEKSRLLSDRFSAERPKGSFSTLEIQRTEQGDSAMYLCASSSTGAGGYGYTFGSGTRLTVV.